What follows are 15 T cell receptor beta chains derived from one specimen sequenced in a study of CD8 T cells in Susac syndrome. cDNA came from roughly 0.53 to 1 ug RNA primed by random hexamers. TCRdb re-derived calls from the immunoSEQ multiplex PCR reads in MiXCR, one entry per CDR3 protein. The table has 78,000 or so distinct CDR3 sequences, around 96% seen once; the top ten hold roughly 0.4%. Source material: CD8+ T cells from PBMCs. The receptor set was obtained from a human donor with multiple sclerosis.

The J gene is TRBJ1-1, the V gene TRBV7-9, with a weak D call TRBD1 (6 bases). The ends were cut back, 0 bases at V and 6 bases at J, with 11 bases in the middle. The germline gives CDR1 SEHNR, CDR2 FQNEAQ (reference sequence). The CDR3 length is 14 residues. The CDR3: CASSLADTGSEAFF. DNA for the CDR3: TGTGCCAGCAGCTTAGCGGACACAGGGTCTGAAGCTTTCTTT.

This clonotype has a handful of counts. V gene TRBV27 combines with J gene TRBJ1-5, with a weak D call TRBD1 (5 bases). Per germline, CDR1 MNHEY and CDR2 SMNVEV (reference sequence). Trimming shortened V by 3 bases and J by 5 bases, and 11 bases separated the two germline ends. The CDR3 sequence is 14 residues long. CDR3 sequence: CASSFGGLDQPQHF. CDR3 in DNA: TGTGCCAGCAGTTTCGGGGGGTTGGATCAGCCCCAGCATTTT.

The chain recombines TRBV2 with TRBJ2-1, with 12 positions matching TRBD2. The germline V gene has CDR1 SNHLY and CDR2 FYNNEI. With 6 bases clipped from V and 2 bases from J, the junction kept 2 bases outside the gene matches. This CDR3 comprises 15 residues. The CDR3 protein is CASSPSGRAYNEQFF. The CDR3 DNA follows: TGTGCCAGCAGCCCTAGCGGGAGGGCCTACAATGAGCAGTTCTTC. Using reference TRBV2 and TRBJ2-1 for the parts outside the CDR3, the full variable domain is EPEVTQTPSHQVTQMGQEVILRCVPISNHLYFYWYRQILGQKVEFLVSFYNNEISEKSEIFDDQFSVERPDGSNFTLKIRSTKLEDSAMYFCASSPSGRAYNEQFFGPGTRLTVL.

The rearrangement joins TRBV10-3 to TRBJ1-5, with 11 bases identical to TRBD1. V dropped 3 bases and J dropped 6; count of bases not matched to a gene: 7. Per germline, CDR1 ENHRY and CDR2 SYGVKD. The CDR3 sequence is 16 residues long. CDR3 protein: CAISDPGQGGGQPQHF. CDR3 DNA sequence: TGTGCCATCAGTGACCCGGGACAGGGGGGGGGTCAGCCCCAGCATTTT.

The rearrangement links TRBV5-8 to TRBJ2-1; D is unresolved. The CDR3 is 15 amino acids. The germline V gene encodes CDR1 SGHTS and CDR2 YDEGEE. Trimming stripped 1 base from V and 0 bases from J, with 8 bases between. The CDR3 here is CASSLFGGSYNEQFF. The CDR3 DNA reads TGTGCCAGCAGCTTGTTCGGTGGCTCCTACAATGAGCAGTTCTTC.

The V call is TRBV29-1, the J call TRBJ2-7, with D possibly matching TRBD1 (5 bases). This CDR3 has 12 amino acids. V lost 4 bases, J lost 6 bases, and 13 bases lay in between. Germline CDR1 and CDR2: SQVTM and ANQGSEA. CDR3 DNA: TGCAGCGTTGTTGGGGCAACGGGCGAGCAGTACTTC. As protein: CSVVGATGEQYF.

V usage is TRBV13 and J usage is TRBJ2-5; 7 positions agree with TRBD2. Unmatched junction bases numbered 11, after V lost 4 bases and J lost 3 bases. The germline V gene has CDR1 PRHDT and CDR2 FYEKMQ (reference sequence). This CDR3 comprises 16 residues. The CDR3 loop reads CASSSAGGREKETQYF. As DNA, the CDR3 is TGTGCCAGCAGCTCCGCCGGTGGGCGGGAGAAAGAGACCCAGTACTTC.

J is TRBJ2-5 and V is TRBV19; TRBD1 matches at 10 bases. The CDR3 is made up of 18 amino acids. Germline loops: CDR1 LNHDA, CDR2 SQIVND (reference sequence). J gave up 2 bases and V 5 bases, and 14 bases lay outside the gene matches. The CDR3 region is CASSFKFPDRGTQETQYF. The CDR3 DNA sequence: TGTGCCAGTAGTTTCAAATTTCCGGACAGGGGGACGCAAGAGACCCAGTACTTC.

The V gene is TRBV6-5, the J gene TRBJ2-5, with TRBD2 matching 8 bases. Trimming removed 0 bases from V and 4 bases from J; junction bases left unmatched: 7. CDR3 size: 16 residues. Per the germline V gene, CDR1 is MNHEY and CDR2 is SVGAGI. The CDR3 region is CASSYSPSGRGETQYF. CDR3 sequence (DNA): TGTGCCAGCAGTTACTCGCCCAGCGGGAGAGGAGAGACCCAGTACTTC.

The chain couples TRBV5-4 to TRBJ1-5; the D gene is possibly TRBD1 (6 bases). The germline V gene has CDR1 SGHNT and CDR2 YYREEE (reference sequence). Deletions cut 2 bases from V and 7 bases from J, with 10 bases between. CDR3 size: 13 residues. The CDR3 DNA reads TGTGCCAGCAGCTTCGAGGGGGGGCAGCCCCAGCATTTT. It yields the protein CASSFEGGQPQHF.

The chain is built from TRBV27 and TRBJ2-3, with D possibly matching TRBD2 (7 bases). Germline loops: CDR1 MNHEY, CDR2 SMNVEV (reference sequence). Trimming pared 6 bases from V and 6 bases from J, leaving 13 bases between. This CDR3 is built from 13 residues. DNA of the CDR3: TGTGCCAGCAGCCCGCGGGGGCCGGATACGCAGTATTTT. Amino acid sequence: CASSPRGPDTQYF.

V is TRBV29-1 and J is TRBJ1-1; 7 bases are a match to TRBD1. The length of the CDR3 is 14 residues. Per germline, CDR1 SQVTM and CDR2 ANQGSEA. V dropped 6 bases and J dropped 0; count of bases not matched to a gene: 7. CDR3 in DNA: TGCAGCGTGGTGGGAGGGACAGTGAACACTGAAGCTTTCTTT. Translated: CSVVGGTVNTEAFF. The complete variable domain, with remaining parts taken from reference TRBV29-1 and TRBJ1-1, reads SAVISQKPSRDICQRGTSLTIQCQVDSQVTMMFWYRQQPGQSLTLIATANQGSEATYESGFVIDKFPISRPNLTFSTLTVSNMSPEDSSIYLCSVVGGTVNTEAFFGQGTRLTVV.

The chain couples TRBV9 to TRBJ1-2, with D perhaps TRBD1 (6 bases). The length of the CDR3 is 14 residues. V was clipped by 4 bases and J by 2 bases, with 12 bases between them. Germline V gene data show CDR1 as SGDLS and CDR2 as YYNGEE. This CDR3 reads CASSPDSKNYGYTF. The CDR3 nucleotides are TGTGCCAGCAGCCCGGACAGTAAGAACTATGGCTACACCTTC.

The chain recombines TRBV2 with TRBJ1-5, with 8 bases fitting TRBD1. V dropped 6 bases and J dropped 7; count of bases not matched to a gene: 8. Per the germline V gene, CDR1 is SNHLY and CDR2 is FYNNEI. CDR3 length equals 14 residues. CDR3 bases: TGTGCCAGCAGGGTCGGACAGGGAGGGCAGCCCCAGCATTTT. Its protein is CASRVGQGGQPQHF. Using reference TRBV2 and TRBJ1-5 for the parts outside the CDR3, the full variable domain is EPEVTQTPSHQVTQMGQEVILRCVPISNHLYFYWYRQILGQKVEFLVSFYNNEISEKSEIFDDQFSVERPDGSNFTLKIRSTKLEDSAMYFCASRVGQGGQPQHFGDGTRLSIL.

The CDR3: CASSETFSSYEQYF. The CDR3 region has the DNA TGTGCCAGTAGTGAGACATTCTCTTCCTACGAGCAGTACTTC. This rearrangement joins TRBV12-3 or TRBV12-4 to TRBJ2-7, with D uncertain. V lost 9 bases and J lost 1, with 16 bases in between. CDR3 length: 14 residues.